This T cell receptor beta chain was observed in a study of blood T cell repertoires in COVID-19. About the study: PBMCs, B-cell-depleted T cells, or T cells provided the cDNA or gDNA that made up the material.

V was shortened by 6 bases and J by 1 base, with 13 bases between the two germline ends. Per the germline V gene, CDR1 is SQVTM and CDR2 is ANQGSEA. This CDR3 is built from 14 residues. Using immunoSEQ multiplex PCR, the repertoire was profiled, and TCRdb retains in-frame clones only, with some absent. The table has around 40,000 clones, 65% to 90% seen once; the top ten hold 9% to 10%. The TCR was taken from a human donor in a cohort sampled during active COVID-19. Input material: peripheral blood. The chain carries TRBV29-1 and TRBJ2-1; D might be TRBD2 (6 bases). CDR3 region: CSVETGESYNEQFF. The CDR3 DNA follows: TGCAGCGTCGAGACGGGAGAGTCCTACAATGAGCAGTTCTTC.